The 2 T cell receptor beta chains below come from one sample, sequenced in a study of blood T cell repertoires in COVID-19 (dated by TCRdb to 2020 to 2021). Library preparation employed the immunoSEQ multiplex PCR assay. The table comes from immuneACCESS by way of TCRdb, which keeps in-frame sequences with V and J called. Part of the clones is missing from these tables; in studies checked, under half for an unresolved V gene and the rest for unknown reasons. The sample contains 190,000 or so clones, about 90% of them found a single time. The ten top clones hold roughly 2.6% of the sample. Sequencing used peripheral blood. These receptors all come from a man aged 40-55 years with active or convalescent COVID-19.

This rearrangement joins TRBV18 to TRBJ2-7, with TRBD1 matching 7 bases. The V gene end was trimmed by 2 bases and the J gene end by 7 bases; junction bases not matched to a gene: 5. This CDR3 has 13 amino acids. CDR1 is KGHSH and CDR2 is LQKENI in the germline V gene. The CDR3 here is CASSPDRVGEQYF. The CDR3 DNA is TGTGCCAGCTCACCAGACAGGGTCGGGGAGCAGTACTTC.

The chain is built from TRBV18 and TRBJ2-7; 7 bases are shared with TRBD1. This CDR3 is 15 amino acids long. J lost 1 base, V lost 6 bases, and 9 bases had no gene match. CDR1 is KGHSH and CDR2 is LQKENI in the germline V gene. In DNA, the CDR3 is TGTGCCAGCTCCGCGGAGCCGGGACAGTCCTACGAGCAGTACTTC. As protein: CASSAEPGQSYEQYF.